This section outlines one T cell receptor (beta chain) sequence together with its context. Repertoires were generated with immunoSEQ multiplex PCR, while TCRdb's copy carries only in-frame clones and drops some. In the table there are 95,000 to 100,000 clones, around nine tenths of which are singletons. The CDR3 extends over 12 amino acids. With 1 base removed from V and 6 bases from J, the gap between germline ends came to 8 bases. Germline V gene lookup returns CDR1 SGHDT and CDR2 YYEEEE. These data are taken from a study of identifying expanded T cells in peripheral blood. The source of this sequence is a person aged 18 to 70 in good health. The sequenced material came from blood. The chain has TRBV5-6 and TRBJ2-7; no reliable D call. CDR3 bases: TGTGCCAGCAGCTTGATTACGTCCGAGCAGTACTTC. It codes for CASSLITSEQYF.